This T cell receptor beta chain was sequenced in a study of shared clonotypes between healthy human individuals. V was shortened by 9 bases and J by 1 base, with 6 bases between the two germline ends. The CDR3 extends over 12 amino acids. Germline V lookup: CDR1 LNHNV, CDR2 YYDKDF (reference sequence). As concerns this clone: Its antigen remains unknown.

Original handling: With immunoSEQ giving junction-only sequences and no quality scores, filtering differed. Profiling relied on immunoSEQ multiplex PCR, and the TCRdb table lists in-frame clones only, not all of them. V, J and clone size were drawn from that table, and D and trimming were deduced from the DNA. Counted here are 650,000 to 800,000 clones, under 95% occurring once; the ten biggest clones make up 24%. Study-wide findings and caveats: The low donor count limited represented genetic and exposure-history diversity.

Naive-designated CD8 cells lacked CD45RO, were positively enriched for CCR7, and omitted terminally differentiated effector memory CD45RA+ cells. Sequencing was performed on naive CD8+ T cells sorted from blood. The sequence was collected from a man younger than 40 in good health. The rearrangement uses TRBV15 and TRBJ2-2, with D hard to call. Here the CDR3 reads CATLVNTGELFF. The CDR3 DNA follows: TGTGCCACACTGGTGAACACCGGGGAGCTGTTTTTT.